A single sample is the source of the 13 T cell receptor beta chains below, sequenced in a study of response to subunit inactivated influenza vaccine. TCRdb recomputed calls from the RT-PCR reads with MiXCR, one row per CDR3 protein. Found here are just over 300,000 distinct CDR3 sequences, over 20% of them singletons; the top ten hold 10% to 13%. The material sequenced was PBMCs from blood, taken roughly 20 months after vaccination. The receptor source for this set is a man between 50 and 69 years old who received an inactivated influenza vaccine.

The chain recombines TRBV12-3 or TRBV12-4 with TRBJ1-1, with D tentatively TRBD1 (6 bases). The V end was cut by 3 bases, the J end by 4 bases, with 21 bases between. The CDR3 has 17 amino acids. As DNA, the CDR3 is TGTGCCAGCAGTTTTAGAGGGGGGCCGGGATCGAGCACTGAAGCTTTCTTT. Its translation: CASSFRGGPGSSTEAFF.

This clonotype was counted between two and nine times. The chain employs TRBV9 and TRBJ2-5; D is possibly TRBD2 (6 bases). Germline lookup yields CDR1 SGDLS and CDR2 YYNGEE. The CDR3 loop spans 14 amino acids. The V end was cut by 4 bases, the J end by 4 bases, with 14 bases between. The CDR3, as DNA: TGTGCCAGCAGCTCAGCGGGCTACCGAGAGACCCAGTACTTC. Translation gives CASSSAGYRETQYF.

In its sample, this clonotype was seen a few times. V and J are TRBV21-1 and TRBJ1-4; the table's D call TRBD1 went unverified against the DNA. TRBV21-1 is a pseudogene locus. The CDR3 is made up of 15 amino acids. This CDR3 reads CASSYRDNHDEKLFF. CDR3 sequence (DNA): TGTGCCAGCAGCTACCGGGACAATCACGATGAAAAACTGTTTTTT.

This clonotype was observed a handful of times. The rearrangement uses TRBV10-3 and TRBJ1-2; TRBD1 matches at 7 bases. Germline V lookup: CDR1 ENHRY, CDR2 SYGVKD. V shed 4 bases, J shed 6 bases, and the junction held 8 bases outside the gene matches. The CDR3 consists of 14 residues. The chain's CDR3 is CAISGQGPINGYTF. The CDR3 DNA reads as TGTGCCATCAGTGGACAGGGCCCTATCAATGGCTACACCTTC.

This sequence joins TRBV6-5 and TRBJ1-1; no clear D. There are 12 residues in the CDR3. Germline V gene lookup returns CDR1 MNHEY and CDR2 SVGAGI. V lost 6 bases to trimming and J lost 1 base, with 6 bases between them. The CDR3, as DNA: TGTGCCAGCAGGTACAAGAACACTGAAGCTTTCTTT. Its protein is CASRYKNTEAFF.

At least ten counts were recorded for this clonotype. The gene calls are TRBV12-3 or TRBV12-4 and TRBJ1-6, with 8 bases that match TRBD1. The CDR3 spans 14 residues. Losses at the gene ends were 5 bases for V and 9 bases for J; bases not matched to a gene: 6. The CDR3 loop is CASSPDRGRSPLHF. The CDR3 coding sequence is TGTGCCAGCAGTCCTGACAGGGGACGTTCACCCCTCCACTTT.

The gene calls are TRBV7-2 and TRBJ1-3; the D is unclear. The ends were cut back, 4 bases at V and 4 bases at J, with 11 bases in the middle. The CDR3 is 14 amino acids. The germline V gene encodes CDR1 SGHTA and CDR2 FQGNSA. The DNA of the CDR3 is TGTGCCAGCAGCTCGACGAGCTCCGGAAACACCATATATTTT. This sequence encodes CASSSTSSGNTIYF.

About this clonotype: Since no conserved phenylalanine or tryptophan closes the CDR3, a read error is the likely cause. The rearrangement uses TRBV29-1 and TRBJ2-7; 8 bases are a match to TRBD2. The CDR3 loop spans 14 amino acids. The V gene's germline CDR1 is SQVTM and CDR2 ANQGSEA. The V gene end was trimmed by 6 bases and the J gene end by 0 bases; junction bases not matched to a gene: 7. For the CDR3, the DNA is TGCAGCGTGCTAACTAGCGGCCTCTCCTACGAGCAGTACTCC. Protein: CSVLTSGLSYEQYS.

This rearrangement joins TRBV4-2 to TRBJ2-7; 9 nucleotides agree with TRBD2. CDR1 is LGHNA, CDR2 YNFKEQ, per germline. Trimming at V came to 0 bases and at J to 1 base, leaving 4 bases not matched to a gene. The CDR3 spans 16 residues. The CDR3 DNA sequence: TGTGCCAGCAGCCAAGATAGCGGGAGCGATTCCTACGAGCAGTACTTC. This sequence encodes CASSQDSGSDSYEQYF.

This sequence joins TRBV11-1 and TRBJ2-1, with TRBD2 matching over 10 bases. The trim removed 1 base at V and 9 bases at J, leaving 15 bases unmatched. This CDR3 is built from 18 residues. Germline V gene lookup returns CDR1 SGHAT and CDR2 FQDESV (reference sequence). The CDR3 nucleotides read TGTGCCAGCAGCTTAGGGACCGGGACTAGCGATATTGTTGGTGAGCAGTTCTTC. Its protein is CASSLGTGTSDIVGEQFF.

This clonotype was detected only a few times. The chain links TRBV7-9 to TRBJ1-2, with unresolved D. Trimming pared 3 bases from V and 3 bases from J, leaving 8 bases between. Per the germline V gene, CDR1 is SEHNR and CDR2 is FQNEAQ (reference sequence). The CDR3 extends over 13 amino acids. CDR3 in amino acids: CASSFQADYGYTF. The CDR3 bases are TGTGCCAGCAGCTTCCAGGCGGACTATGGCTACACCTTC.

Comment on this clonotype: A much more abundant neighbour one base away suggests this may be a read error. The chain combines TRBV20-1 with TRBJ1-4; D is ambiguous. This CDR3 spans 12 amino acids. Germline loops: CDR1 DFQATT, CDR2 SNEGSKA (reference sequence). In nucleotides, the CDR3 is TGCAGTGCTCGGACGGGAAATGAAAGACTGTTTTTT. Translation: CSARTGNERLFF.

This clonotype was detected only a few times. The V gene is TRBV28, the J gene TRBJ2-1; 9 positions match TRBD2. The CDR3 loop spans 15 amino acids. Germline CDR1 is MDHEN and CDR2 is SYDVKM. The J segment lost 5 bases and the V segment lost 5 bases, leaving 7 bases of the junction unmatched. CDR3 amino acids: CASSLPTSGDNEQFF. DNA of the CDR3: TGTGCCAGCAGTCTCCCGACTAGCGGAGACAATGAGCAGTTCTTC.